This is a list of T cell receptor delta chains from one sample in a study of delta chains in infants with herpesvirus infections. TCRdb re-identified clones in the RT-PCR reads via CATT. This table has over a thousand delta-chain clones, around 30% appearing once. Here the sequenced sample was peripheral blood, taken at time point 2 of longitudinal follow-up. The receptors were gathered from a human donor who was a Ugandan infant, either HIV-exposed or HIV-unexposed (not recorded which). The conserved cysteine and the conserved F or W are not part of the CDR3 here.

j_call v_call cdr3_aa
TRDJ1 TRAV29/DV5 AASASLPCGWGIRTDKLI
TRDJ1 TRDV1 ALGDSYWGTAEDKLI
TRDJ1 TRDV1 ALGDLPPRGIPGYTDKLI
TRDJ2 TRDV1 ALGDISPLYWARPPFLTAQLF
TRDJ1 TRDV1 ALGEHPGDYTDKLI
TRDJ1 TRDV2 ACDTLVLGDPHTDKLI
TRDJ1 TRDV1 ALGELGSLRRGIDTDKLI
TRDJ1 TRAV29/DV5 AATIRPSYWGIRTWTYTDKLI
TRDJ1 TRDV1 ALGVFLNPSYGPTKAFQLI
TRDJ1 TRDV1 ALGERNWGMSRYTDKLI
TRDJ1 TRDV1 ALGYYWGIRWGTDKLI
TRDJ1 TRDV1 ALGELPYWGRATRAYTDKLI
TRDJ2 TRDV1 ALGELGPISLTGGLTAQLF
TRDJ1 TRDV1 ALGAPPLRWGDTRYTDKLI
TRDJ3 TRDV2 ACDTPVLRGTLSWDTRQMF
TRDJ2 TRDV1 ALGERIPTAQLF
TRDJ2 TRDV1 ALGEKRRGVLGDTKTAQLF
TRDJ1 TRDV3 ASRAFLHLLGDKPQTDKLI
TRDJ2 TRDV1 ALGELETGGRLTAQLF
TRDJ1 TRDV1 ALGELGLGIFPHPILGPLTDKLI
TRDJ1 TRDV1 ALGELGFLRIDKLI
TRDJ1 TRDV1 ALGSQDPSPNLYTDKLI
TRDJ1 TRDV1 ALGELELPGVPYTDKLI
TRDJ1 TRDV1 ALVNAFFLRYSYYTDKLI
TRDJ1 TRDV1 ALGERLGDTETDKLI
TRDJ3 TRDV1 ALGRRLPTVGLLGAWDTRQMF
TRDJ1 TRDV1 ALGEPPLGDTRGPRTDKLI
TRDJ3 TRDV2 ACDTGGYWDTRQMF
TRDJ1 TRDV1 ALGKSPNSSGGYTLKYTDKLI
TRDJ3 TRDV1 ALGEGALLPLSWDTRQMF
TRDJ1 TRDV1 ALGELNPLPLYTDKLI
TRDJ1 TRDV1 ALGERPPYRYTYTDKLI
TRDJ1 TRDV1 ALGELSPMIHTGGYARRNSDKLI
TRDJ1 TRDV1 ALGELVPFRLGEGTISLTDKLI
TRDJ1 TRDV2 ACDAAAVLWGIKSDKLI
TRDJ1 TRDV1 ALGGGVASNNYWGISDKLI